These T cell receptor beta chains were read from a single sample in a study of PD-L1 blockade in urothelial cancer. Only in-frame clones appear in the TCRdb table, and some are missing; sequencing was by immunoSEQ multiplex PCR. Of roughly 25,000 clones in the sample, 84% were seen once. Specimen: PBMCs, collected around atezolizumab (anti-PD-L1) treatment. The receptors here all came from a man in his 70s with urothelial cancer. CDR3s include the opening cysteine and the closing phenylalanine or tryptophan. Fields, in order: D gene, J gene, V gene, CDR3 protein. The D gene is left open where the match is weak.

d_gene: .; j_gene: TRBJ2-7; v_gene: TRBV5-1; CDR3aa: CASSLGESYEEQYF
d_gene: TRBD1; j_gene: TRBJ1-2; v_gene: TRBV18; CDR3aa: CASSRDRASPINYGYTF
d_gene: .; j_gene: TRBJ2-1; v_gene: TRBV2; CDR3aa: CASSWAGGGDVDEQFF
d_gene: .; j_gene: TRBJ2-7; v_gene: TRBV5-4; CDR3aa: CASSRESSSYEQYF
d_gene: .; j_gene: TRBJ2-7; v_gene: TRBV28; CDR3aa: CASSLLQAYSYEQYF
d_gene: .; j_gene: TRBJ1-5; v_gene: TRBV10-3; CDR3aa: CAISGYRGNQPQHF
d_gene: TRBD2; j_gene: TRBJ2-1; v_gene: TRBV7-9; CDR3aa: CASSLDHGLAPPNEQFF
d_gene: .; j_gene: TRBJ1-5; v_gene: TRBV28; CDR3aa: CASSLDLSGFYQPQHF
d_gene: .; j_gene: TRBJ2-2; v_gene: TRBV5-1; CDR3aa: CASSLAVNTGELFF
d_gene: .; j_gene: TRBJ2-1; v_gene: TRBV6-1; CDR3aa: CASGASSYNEQFF
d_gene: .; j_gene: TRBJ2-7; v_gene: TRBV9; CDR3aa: CASSVEGYEQYF
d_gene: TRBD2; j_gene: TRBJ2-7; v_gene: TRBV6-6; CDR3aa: CASTPVSSGHEQYF
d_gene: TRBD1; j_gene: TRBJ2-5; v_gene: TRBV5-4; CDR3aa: CASSRGDRGLKTQYF
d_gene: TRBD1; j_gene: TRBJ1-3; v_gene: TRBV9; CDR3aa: CASSVESAGQGNTIYF
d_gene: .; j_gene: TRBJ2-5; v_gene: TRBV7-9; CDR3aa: CASSYLGGQETQYF
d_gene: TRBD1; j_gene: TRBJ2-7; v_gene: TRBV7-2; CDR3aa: CASSGTGSLYEQYF
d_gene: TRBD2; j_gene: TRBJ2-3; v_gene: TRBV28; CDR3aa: CASATLGGRPSTDTQYF
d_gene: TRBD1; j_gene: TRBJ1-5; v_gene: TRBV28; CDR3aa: CASSLGTGGREPQHF
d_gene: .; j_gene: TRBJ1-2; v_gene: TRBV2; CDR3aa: CASSEFGGGVYGYTF
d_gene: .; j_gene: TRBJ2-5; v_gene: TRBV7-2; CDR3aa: CASSRRDYQETQYF
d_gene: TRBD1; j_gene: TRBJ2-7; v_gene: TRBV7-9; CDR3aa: CASSLAGNRGKAYEQYF